This T cell receptor (beta chain) was observed in a study of neoadjuvant anti-PD-1 for oral cavity cancer (dated by TCRdb to the early 2020s). About the study as a whole: Before curative-intent surgical resection, most patients were given three to four biweekly doses of nivolumab at 3 mg/kg. For patients who did not progress, a fourth nivolumab dose was given around day 43, followed by definitive surgical resection on days 50-56. Patients with complete response, partial response or stable disease by RECIST 1.1 were defined as responders, whereas patients with progression were defined as non-responders. A roughly 33% response rate was observed in the parent correlative cohort, in which eleven to twelve patients were included.

For deep sequencing of PBMC libraries, mostly around 480 ng of input genomic DNA was used, and six replicates were run per sample. The immunoSEQ hsTCRbeta kit was used to prepare TCRbeta libraries, following the manufacturer's instructions. An Illumina NovaSeq 6000 S4 flow cell was used to sequence the final libraries, which had first been combined to 3 nM. The authors' pipeline ran thus. The immunoSEQ Analyzer handled quality control and preprocessing of the raw data. The analysis was limited to productive rearrangements, and each clonotype was defined by a unique CDR3 amino acid sequence. Repertoire clonality was estimated as the Gini-Simpson index, which was calculated using the R package tcR. Gini indices were compared with Student's t test, and associations with tumor size change were assessed by Pearson correlation. TCRdb limited this immuneACCESS table to in-frame rearrangements with V and J called. A share of clones is missing; checked studies link under half to unresolved V genes, and the rest is unexplained. The DNA gave D and trimming, while V, J and clone size come from that table. This sample lists some 14,000 clones; roughly 70% were detected once. The ten largest clones take up around 2.9% of the sample.

On this clone itself: This clone's antigen is unknown. Base qualities were left out, and no much larger clone turns up one base away.

The germline V gene (reference sequence) specifies SGHKS as CDR1 and YYEKEE as CDR2. After removal of 3 bases from V and 1 base from J, the junction retains 3 bases not matched to a gene. Counted from cysteine to phenylalanine, this CDR3 has 15 amino acids. The kept DNA is CDR3 alone, 45 bases in frame from the first base. This sample's time point label indicates: after neoadjuvant nivolumab, at surgical resection. None of the patients had received prior systemic or radiation treatment, and all were newly diagnosed with stage II-IVA oral cavity squamous cell carcinoma. The cohort consisted of patients with HPV-negative, locally advanced oral cavity squamous cell carcinoma. Peripheral blood mononuclear cells were analyzed directly and were not maintained or expanded in culture. Samples came from a longitudinal correlative study of a single-arm phase II trial of neoadjuvant nivolumab in oral cavity squamous cell carcinoma. Subject-matched pre- and post-treatment PBMCs and tumors from three responders and three non-responders underwent genomic DNA-based TCRbeta sequencing. Peripheral blood mononuclear cells were collected before nivolumab treatment and were collected again after treatment, at the time of surgery. The Maxwell RSC DNA from Cells kit was used to isolate genomic DNA from PBMCs.

General conclusions and limits of the study: Only a few patients per response group were included in the TCR analyses, and the authors called for validation in larger cohorts. A higher pretreatment blood Treg/Th17 ratio correlated with both higher pretreatment blood TCRbeta clonality and lower post-treatment tumor TCRbeta clonality. After neoadjuvant nivolumab, non-responders showed significantly higher T cell clonality (Gini index) in PBMCs than responders did.

The V and J segments used are TRBV5-5 and TRBJ2-2; 7 bases in the middle match TRBD1. The receptor comes from a person aged 40 to 85 with oral cavity squamous cell carcinoma. The sequencing used PBMCs, collected after nivolumab (anti-PD-1) treatment. CDR3 protein: CASSSRTGNTGELFF. The sequenced DNA: TGTGCCAGCAGCTCTCGGACAGGGAACACCGGGGAGCTGTTTTTT.